The rows below give T cell receptor beta chains drawn from one sample of a study of T cell responses to AZD1222 COVID-19 vaccine. Here immunoSEQ multiplex PCR was the method, and the copy in TCRdb shows in-frame clones only, minus some. This sample has some 80,000 clones, with 60% to 85% found just once. The sample here was peripheral blood, taken 28 days after the second dose of the MenACWY control vaccine. The receptors derive from an adult who received the MenACWY meningococcal vaccine as a control. Both conserved end residues are part of each CDR3. A D gene is named only where the DNA matches it firmly. Size is stated for part of the rows, as once, few or many counts, or as a class when the clone is expanded.

D gene,clone size,J gene,V gene,CDR3 protein,CDR3 DNA
NA,NA,TRBJ2-7,TRBV6-5,CASSYQTEAEEQYF,TGTGCCAGCAGTTACCAGACGGAAGCGGAGGAGCAGTACTTC
NA,NA,TRBJ2-7,TRBV7-2,CASSLTREYEQYF,TGTGCCAGCAGCTTAACCAGGGAATACGAGCAGTACTTC
NA,NA,TRBJ1-1,TRBV5-1,CASSLELNTEAFF,TGCGCCAGCAGCTTGGAACTTAACACTGAAGCTTTCTTT
NA,NA,TRBJ2-7,TRBV2,CASSHNGLALSYEQYF,TGTGCCAGCAGTCATAATGGGCTAGCGCTCTCCTACGAGCAGTACTTC
NA,NA,TRBJ2-1,TRBV11-2,CASSLLRGSDNEQFF,TGTGCCAGCAGCTTACTTCGAGGTAGCGACAATGAGCAGTTCTTC
TRBD2,NA,TRBJ2-6,TRBV2,CASSGTSGFSGANVLTF,TGTGCCAGCAGTGGGACTAGCGGATTCTCTGGGGCCAACGTCCTGACTTTC
NA,NA,TRBJ2-3,TRBV5-1,CASSFSESTDTQYF,TGCGCCAGCAGTTTTAGCGAGTCCACAGATACGCAGTATTTT
TRBD2,NA,TRBJ2-2,TRBV7-2,CASSSGLNTGELFF,TGTGCCAGCAGCTCGGGACTAAACACCGGGGAGCTGTTTTTT
TRBD1,NA,TRBJ1-2,TRBV6-1,CASSVGTLGTGNDGYTF,TGTGCCAGCAGTGTCGGCACCCTCGGGACAGGGAACGATGGCTACACCTTC
NA,NA,TRBJ1-2,TRBV5-6,CASSPGVSNYGYTF,TGTGCCAGCAGCCCTGGGGTTTCTAACTATGGCTACACCTTC
NA,once,TRBJ2-1,TRBV10-2,CASIGAFNEQFF,TGCGCCAGCATCGGAGCCTTCAATGAGCAGTTCTTC
TRBD1,NA,TRBJ2-1,TRBV6-5,CASSPDRATYNEQFF,TGTGCCAGCAGTCCGGACAGGGCGACCTACAATGAGCAGTTCTTC
NA,once,TRBJ1-1,TRBV30,CAWSPHSGNTEAFF,TGTGCCTGGAGTCCCCACTCGGGGAACACTGAAGCTTTCTTT
NA,NA,TRBJ1-1,TRBV5-6,CASSLGGTNTEAFF,TGTGCCAGCAGCTTGGGCGGGACGAACACTGAAGCTTTCTTT
TRBD1,NA,TRBJ1-6,TRBV13,CASSLSRGQSPLHF,TGTGCCAGCAGCTTATCCAGGGGGCAGTCACCCCTCCACTTT
NA,NA,TRBJ1-4,TRBV6-5,CASSLFGPGTHEKLFF,TGTGCCAGCAGTTTGTTCGGCCCGGGAACCCATGAAAAACTGTTTTTT
NA,once,TRBJ1-1,TRBV7-8,CASSFGPGWRTEAFF,TGTGCCAGCAGCTTTGGCCCGGGGTGGCGGACTGAAGCTTTCTTT
NA,NA,TRBJ1-5,TRBV6-1,CASSEARVRSQHF,TGTGCCAGCAGTGAAGCGCGGGTTCGGTCCCAGCATTTT
NA,NA,TRBJ2-7,TRBV2,CASSGVGNGEQYF,TGTGCCAGCAGTGGGGTAGGGAACGGCGAGCAGTACTTC
NA,NA,TRBJ1-4,TRBV15,CATSRDGGSDEKLFF,TGTGCCACCAGCAGAGATGGGGGTTCCGATGAAAAACTGTTTTTT
TRBD1,NA,TRBJ2-1,TRBV3-1/TRBV3-2,CASSQVMGQAYNNEQFF,TGTGCCAGCAGCCAAGTGATGGGACAGGCGTACAACAATGAGCAGTTCTTC
NA,NA,TRBJ1-6,TRBV3-1/TRBV3-2,CASSQTGTGYNSPLHF,TGTGCCAGCAGCCAAACTGGCACGGGGTACAATTCACCCCTCCACTTT
NA,NA,TRBJ2-7,TRBV7-2,CASSPNGQEIPYEQYF,TGTGCCAGCAGCCCTAACGGGCAGGAGATCCCCTACGAGCAGTACTTC
TRBD2,NA,TRBJ2-7,TRBV19,CASSPSWLAGATYEQYF,TGTGCCAGTAGTCCCAGTTGGCTAGCGGGGGCAACCTACGAGCAGTACTTC
NA,NA,TRBJ1-2,TRBV10-3,CAISESRESAYGYTF,TGTGCCATCAGTGAGTCGAGGGAATCGGCCTATGGCTACACCTTC
TRBD2,few,TRBJ2-5,TRBV30,CAWSARSGSTQYF,TGTGCCTGGAGCGCTCGGAGCGGGAGTACCCAGTACTTC
NA,NA,TRBJ2-7,TRBV7-3,CASSAGPLLEQYF,TGTGCCAGCAGCGCCGGACCACTCCTGGAGCAGTACTTC
TRBD2,NA,TRBJ2-1,TRBV28,CASSSSGSDEQFF,TGTGCCAGCAGTTCGAGCGGGAGCGATGAGCAGTTCTTC
NA,NA,TRBJ2-1,TRBV14,CASSQGIQGYEQFF,TGTGCCAGCAGCCAAGGGATTCAGGGTTATGAGCAGTTCTTC
TRBD1,once,TRBJ2-1,TRBV20-1,CSARDTDREFF,TGCAGTGCTAGAGATACGGACAGGGAGTTCTTC
NA,once,TRBJ1-1,TRBV30,CAWLLPGPNTEAFF,TGTGCCTGGCTACTACCGGGCCCGAACACTGAAGCTTTCTTT
NA,NA,TRBJ1-2,TRBV6-5,CASSYSTDQAYTF,TGTGCCAGCAGTTACTCCACAGACCAAGCCTACACCTTC
NA,few,TRBJ2-7,TRBV6-2/TRBV6-3,CASSYLAARGGLSPYEQYF,TGTGCCAGCAGTTACTTGGCGGCTCGGGGCGGCCTATCCCCCTACGAGCAGTACTTC
TRBD1,NA,TRBJ2-6,TRBV28,CASSDRGAPGANVLTF,TGTGCCAGCAGTGACAGGGGGGCGCCTGGGGCCAACGTCCTGACTTTC
NA,NA,TRBJ2-2,TRBV6-6,CASGPRPSKNGELFF,TGTGCCAGCGGCCCACGCCCTAGCAAGAACGGGGAGCTGTTTTTT
TRBD1,NA,TRBJ1-6,TRBV5-8,CASSLEQGLGGSPLHF,TGTGCCAGCAGCTTGGAACAGGGGCTGGGGGGGTCGCCCCTCCACTTT
NA,NA,TRBJ2-7,TRBV15,CATSRDRGSYYEQYF,TGTGCCACCAGCAGAGATCGCGGGTCGTACTACGAGCAGTACTTC
TRBD1,NA,TRBJ1-5,TRBV10-3,CAISPDRGHQPQHF,TGTGCCATCAGCCCCGACAGGGGGCATCAGCCCCAGCATTTT